Presented here are 15 T cell receptor beta chains from one specimen sequenced in a study of T cell clonality in common variable immunodeficiency. Sequenced by immunoSEQ multiplex PCR; TCRdb stores in-frame clones only, minus some. There are tens of thousands of clones in the sample, none observed a single time. The sequencing input was peripheral blood mononuclear cells. All receptors come from a person aged 18-69 years in good health.

This clone came up many times. A read error may account for a junction end that differs from germline. The read terminates 3 residues before the CDR3 end, so the remaining end is supplied by the germline J gene. The chain has TRBV4-2 and TRBJ2-7; 7 nucleotides match TRBD1. This CDR3 has 16 residues. Per germline, CDR1 LGHNA and CDR2 YNFKEQ. The DNA read from the CDR3 is TGCGCCAGCAGCCAAGAGGGGGCCAGGGGAACCTACGAG. Protein: CASSQEGARGTYE. The entire CDR3 sequence reads CASSQEGARGTYEQYF.

This clone was seen a few times. The observed sequence ends 3 residues before the CDR3 terminus, with the missing tail filled in from the germline J gene. The rearrangement joins TRBV20-1 to TRBJ2-3, with D perhaps TRBD1 (5 bases). The germline V gene encodes CDR1 DFQATT and CDR2 SNEGSKA (reference sequence). The CDR3 runs to 13 residues. CDR3: CSASRQLQETQYF. CDR3 bases read: TGCAGTGCTTCCCGACAGCTTCAAGAGACG.

Details on this clone: A much more abundant neighbour one base away suggests this may be a read error. Read sequence stops 3 residues before the CDR3 end, and the germline J gene provides the missing end. The chain uses TRBV2 and TRBJ2-2, with D maybe TRBD1 (6 bases). The CDR3 extends over 16 amino acids. Per germline, CDR1 SNHLY and CDR2 FYNNEI. The chain's CDR3 is CASEQDQGSGANVLFF. Incomplete CDR3 DNA: TGTGCCAGCGAACAGGACCAGGGGTCTGGGGCCAACGTG.

There are a few counts of this clone. The sequenced CDR3 bases are TGTGCCAGCTCGAGGCGGGAGATTCGGGGAGATACC. It encodes CASSRREIRGDT. The entire CDR3 sequence reads CASSRREIRGDTYTF. The rearrangement links TRBV18 to TRBJ1-2; D call uncertain. The CDR3 end falls 3 residues outside the read, so it is completed with the germline J gene. The CDR3 is made up of 15 amino acids. Germline CDR1 KGHSH, CDR2 LQKENI.

This clone was observed at least ten times. The missing CDR3 end, 3 residues past where the read stops, is filled in from the germline J gene. The chain recombines TRBV19 with TRBJ2-3; 7 bases align to TRBD1. The CDR3 loop spans 14 amino acids. V shed 6 bases and J 1 base; nucleotides not matched to a gene: 4. CDR1 and CDR2 from the germline V gene are LNHDA and SQIVND (reference sequence). CDR3 DNA, as far as it was read: TGTGCCAGTAGCAGACAGGGAGGCACAGATACG. It encodes CASSRQGGTDT. The whole CDR3 sequence reads CASSRQGGTDTQYF.

There are many counts of this clone. With the read ending 3 residues before the CDR3 end, the germline J gene is used to fill in that end. The chain uses TRBV19 and TRBJ2-2, with D uncertain. The CDR3 sequence is 17 residues long. Germline lookup yields CDR1 LNHDA and CDR2 SQIVND (reference sequence). Trimming took 3 bases from V and 0 from J, leaving 14 bases between them. The CDR3 is CASSILLVRSNTGELFF. The CDR3 DNA, read in part, is TGTGCCAGTAGTATTTTATTGGTGCGCTCGAACACCGGGGAG.

The sample holds many counts of this clone. CDR3 sequence reads: CASSYKGNSRNEQFF. CDR3 DNA (partial): TGTGCCAGCAGTTACAAGGGTAATTCGAGGAATGAG. The chain carries TRBV6-2 or TRBV6-3 and TRBJ2-1; no reliable D call. The sequence runs out 3 residues before the end of the CDR3; the remainder is reconstructed from the germline J gene. V was clipped by 2 bases and J by 7 bases, with 15 bases between them. The CDR3 consists of 15 residues. Germline values: CDR1 MNHEY, CDR2 SVGEGT.

This clone was counted between two and nine times. The read terminates 3 residues before the CDR3 end, so the remaining end is supplied by the germline J gene. This chain uses TRBV6-2 or TRBV6-3 with TRBJ1-1; TRBD1 is a possible D gene (5 bases). The CDR3 totals 17 residues. V lost 2 bases and J 0 bases, leaving 16 bases between the germline ends. Germline-derived CDR1 and CDR2 are MNHEY and SVGEGT. This CDR3 reads CASSYPQGGFVNTEAFF. Partial CDR3 DNA: TGTGCCAGCAGTTACCCGCAGGGAGGTTTTGTGAACACTGAA.

Ten or more counts support this clone. The CDR3 is cut off 3 residues early in the read; its end comes from the germline J gene. V gene TRBV6-1 combines with J gene TRBJ2-7, with D possibly being TRBD2 (6 bases). This CDR3 comprises 14 residues. Trimming cost V 1 base and J 2 bases, with 9 bases left between them. From germline, CDR1 is MNHNS and CDR2 SASEGT. The covered CDR3 bases are TGTGCCAGCAGTGAAGTCGCGGGGCCCTACGAG. Protein sequence: CASSEVAGPYE. The whole CDR3 sequence is CASSEVAGPYEQYF.

This clone was detected ten times or more. The CDR3 extends 3 residues past the end of the read, so its final part is completed from the germline J gene. The rearrangement links TRBV20-1 to TRBJ2-3; a possible D gene is TRBD1 (6 bases). Germline values: CDR1 DFQATT, CDR2 SNEGSKA (reference sequence). This CDR3 is 12 amino acids long. Incomplete CDR3 DNA: TGCAGTGCTACCAGGGGAAATCAGCCG. Its translation: CSATRGNQP. The entire CDR3 reads CSATRGNQPQYF.

In the case of this clone: Coverage ceases 3 residues before the CDR3 finishes, and the germline J gene fills in the end. The gene calls are TRBV7-9 and TRBJ2-1, with TRBD2 matching 8 bases. CDR3 length: 15 amino acids. Germline V gene sequence: CDR1 SEHNR, CDR2 FQNEAQ (reference sequence). J lost 8 bases, V lost 1 base, and 7 bases had no gene match. CDR3 bases read: TGTGCCAGCAGCTTAGTGGCGGGGGGCCGGGATGAG. Translating gives CASSLVAGGRDE. The full CDR3 protein reads CASSLVAGGRDEQFF. The variable domain in full, with the rest retrieved from reference TRBV7-9 and TRBJ2-1, is DTGVSQNPRHKITKRGQNVTFRCDPISEHNRLYWYRQTLGQGPEFLTYFQNEAQLEKSRLLSDRFSAERPKGSFSTLEIQRTEQGDSAMYLCASSLVAGGRDEQFFGPGTRLTVL.

This clone was seen a few times. Coverage ceases 3 residues before the CDR3 finishes, and the germline J gene fills in the end. The chain carries TRBV18 and TRBJ2-2; 7 bases map to TRBD1. The CDR3 length is 15 residues. CDR1 and CDR2 from the germline V gene are KGHSH and LQKENI. CDR3 DNA, as far as it was read: TGTGCCAGCTCAGCCGACAGGGCCAAAAATGAAAAG. Protein: CASSADRAKNEK. In full, the CDR3 reads CASSADRAKNEKLFF. Complete variable domain (other parts from reference TRBV18 and TRBJ2-2): NAGVMQNPRHLVRRRGQEARLRCSPMKGHSHVYWYRQLPEEGLKFMVYLQKENIIDESGMPKERFSAEFPKEGPSILRIQQVVRGDSAAYFCASSADRAKNEKLFFGEGSRLTVL.

This clone was seen many times. CDR3: CASSLRGANNEQFF. The covered CDR3 bases are TGTGCCAGCAGCTTAAGAGGTGCCAACAATGAG. The chain uses TRBV7-2 and TRBJ2-1, with D hard to call. The read comes to an end 3 residues before the CDR3 does, leaving the germline J gene to fill in the end. This CDR3 contains 14 residues. The germline V and J ends were trimmed by 2 bases and 5 bases, with 10 bases remaining between them. Per the germline V gene, CDR1 is SGHTA and CDR2 is FQGNSA.

Notes on this clone: Sequence at one end of the junction differs from germline and may be a read error. The observed sequence ends 3 residues before the CDR3 terminus, with the missing tail filled in from the germline J gene. This sample includes further DNA sequences coding for the same CDR3. V and J are TRBV7-6 and TRBJ1-3; D may be TRBD1 (5 bases). CDR3 length: 13 amino acids. The germline gives CDR1 SGHVS, CDR2 FNYEAQ. The covered CDR3 bases are TGTGCCAGCAGCTTAGGGGGCTGGAACACA. Translating gives CASSLGGWNT. Given in full, the CDR3 is CASSLGGWNTIYF.

This clone appeared a few times. One junction end disagrees with the germline gene, perhaps due to a read error. Sequencing ends 3 residues short of the CDR3 end; the germline J gene provides the rest. At the DNA level, this CDR3 is encoded by other sequences in the same sample as well. V and J are TRBV7-9 and TRBJ1-3; a possible D gene is TRBD1 (5 bases). The CDR3 runs to 15 residues. CDR1 is SEHNR, CDR2 FQNEAQ, per germline (reference sequence). CDR3 loop: CASSFTGGNRNTIYF. CDR3 bases read: TGTGCCAGCAGTTTCACGGGGGGTAACAGAAACACG.